The rows below give T cell receptor beta chains drawn from one sample of a study of blood T cell repertoires in COVID-19. Assay: immunoSEQ multiplex PCR; the TCRdb copy retains only in-frame clones and omits some. The table shows roughly 50,000 clones, with 75% to 95% occurring only once. Source material: peripheral blood. These receptors were taken from a woman aged 40 to 50 with active COVID-19. Both conserved end residues are part of each CDR3. D genes are given only for firm matches. Clone sizes are given selectively: once, few, many, or a class where the clone is expanded.

j_gene: TRBJ1-2; len: 14; abundance: NA; v_gene: TRBV7-2; d_gene: TRBD1; CDR3nt: TGTGCCAGCAGCTACCGGGACAGTAACTATGGCTACACCTTC; CDR3aa: CASSYRDSNYGYTF
j_gene: TRBJ1-5; len: 13; abundance: once; v_gene: TRBV7-9; d_gene: TRBD1; CDR3nt: TGTGCCAGCAGTGGAGGGGGACAGGGCCCCCAGCATTTT; CDR3aa: CASSGGGQGPQHF
j_gene: TRBJ2-1; len: 14; abundance: once; v_gene: TRBV2; d_gene: NA; CDR3nt: TGTGCCAGCGCCAGGAGGATAGCTGGGAGTGAGCAGTTCTTC; CDR3aa: CASARRIAGSEQFF
j_gene: TRBJ1-1; len: 13; abundance: few; v_gene: TRBV6-5; d_gene: TRBD1; CDR3nt: TGTGCCAGCAGTCACAGGGGGGGCACTGAAGCTTTCTTT; CDR3aa: CASSHRGGTEAFF
j_gene: TRBJ2-1; len: 16; abundance: NA; v_gene: TRBV2; d_gene: TRBD2; CDR3nt: TGTGCCAGCAGTGAGTTAGCGGGGGGTACCTACAATGAGCAGTTCTTC; CDR3aa: CASSELAGGTYNEQFF
j_gene: TRBJ1-4; len: 15; abundance: NA; v_gene: TRBV4-1; d_gene: TRBD1; CDR3nt: TGCGCCAGCAGGGACACCGGGACAGGGGGTGAAAAACTGTTTTTT; CDR3aa: CASRDTGTGGEKLFF
j_gene: TRBJ2-7; len: 14; abundance: NA; v_gene: TRBV7-2; d_gene: TRBD2; CDR3nt: TGTGCCAGCAGCTCGAGCGGGGGACTCTACGAGCAGTACTTC; CDR3aa: CASSSSGGLYEQYF
j_gene: TRBJ2-3; len: 15; abundance: NA; v_gene: TRBV3-1/TRBV3-2; d_gene: TRBD2; CDR3nt: TGTGCCAGCAGCAAAACTACTAGCGGCACAGATACGCAGTATTTT; CDR3aa: CASSKTTSGTDTQYF
j_gene: TRBJ1-4; len: 15; abundance: NA; v_gene: TRBV11-3; d_gene: NA; CDR3nt: TGTGCCAGCAGCTTAGGTTCCAGCTTCGGGGAAAAACTGTTTTTT; CDR3aa: CASSLGSSFGEKLFF
j_gene: TRBJ2-3; len: 16; abundance: NA; v_gene: TRBV5-1; d_gene: TRBD2; CDR3nt: TGCGCCAGCAGCTCGAAGACTAGCGGGGTGGCAGATACGCAGTATTTT; CDR3aa: CASSSKTSGVADTQYF